A single sample is the source of the 12 T cell receptor beta chains below, sequenced in a study of cytomegalovirus exposure and HLA in healthy donors. PCR used 60 Vbeta primers and 13 Jbeta primers. Assay: immunoSEQ multiplex PCR; the TCRdb copy retains only in-frame clones and omits some. In the table there are some 250,000 clones, 75% to 85% of which are singletons. Sequencing was done on a sample of PBMCs. The receptor set was obtained from a woman aged 60 to 75 in good health and CMV-seropositive.

V gene TRBV15 combines with J gene TRBJ1-2; D perhaps matches TRBD1 (5 bases). The CDR3 contains 17 residues. Germline V gives CDR1 LNHNV, CDR2 YYDKDF (reference sequence). V gave up 5 bases and J gave up 0 bases, with 19 bases separating them. CDR3 sequence: CATSPFRGRVTNYGYTF. CDR3 coding DNA: TGTGCCACCAGCCCATTTAGGGGCAGGGTAACTAACTATGGCTACACCTTC.

J is TRBJ2-3 and V is TRBV2, with 7 positions matching TRBD2. V shed 4 bases and J 2 bases; nucleotides not matched to a gene: 15. In germline, CDR1 is SNHLY, CDR2 FYNNEI. This CDR3 is 18 amino acids long. CDR3 residues: CASSVRLALATLTDTQYF. Written as DNA, the CDR3 is TGTGCCAGCAGTGTAAGGCTGGCACTAGCGACCCTCACAGATACGCAGTATTTT.

As to this clone: The same CDR3 is also encoded by other DNA sequences in this sample. J is TRBJ2-7 and V is TRBV6-5; 7 nucleotides agree with TRBD1. V lost 6 bases, J lost 2 bases, and 4 bases stayed unmatched. The CDR3 runs 13 residues. Germline assignment: CDR1 MNHEY and CDR2 SVGAGI. Here the CDR3 reads CASSYRGTYEQYF. The CDR3 nucleotides are TGTGCCAGCAGCTACAGGGGAACCTACGAGCAGTACTTC.

This rearrangement joins TRBV9 to TRBJ2-1, with 11 bases that match TRBD2. The CDR3 has 15 amino acids. From germline, CDR1 is SGDLS and CDR2 YYNGEE. V lost 4 bases and J lost 10; bases outside the gene matches: 10. CDR3 coding DNA: TGTGCCAGCAGCCTGATAGCGGGAGGGCCCGGGGAGCAGTTCTTC. Residues: CASSLIAGGPGEQFF.

The J gene is TRBJ1-5, the V gene TRBV7-9, with D maybe TRBD1 (6 bases). The germline CDR1 and CDR2 sequences are SEHNR and FQNEAQ (reference sequence). CDR3 length: 13 residues. Trimming pared 3 bases from V and 5 bases from J, leaving 8 bases between. For the CDR3, the DNA is TGTGCCAGCAGCTTGGGGGCCGATCAGCCCCAGCATTTT. Translating it yields CASSLGADQPQHF.

The chain uses TRBV27 and TRBJ2-1; the D gene is possibly TRBD1 (5 bases). In germline, CDR1 is MNHEY, CDR2 SMNVEV (reference sequence). The CDR3 contains 14 residues. V shed 3 bases and J shed 2 bases, with 8 bases lying between them. CDR3 in DNA: TGTGCCAGCAGTTTGGACATTCCCTACAATGAGCAGTTCTTC. Its translation is CASSLDIPYNEQFF.

This clone came up once. The chain is built from TRBV4-2 and TRBJ2-7; D is perhaps TRBD2 (6 bases). With 3 bases removed from V and 7 bases from J, the gap between germline ends came to 16 bases. The CDR3 spans 14 residues. CDR1 and CDR2 (germline): LGHNA, YNFKEQ. The DNA of the CDR3 is TGTGCCAGCAGCCATTCGACTAGTGTCAGGGAGCAGTACTTC. It translates to CASSHSTSVREQYF.

The chain joins TRBV5-4 to TRBJ2-3; TRBD2 matches 8 bases. This CDR3 comprises 15 residues. The J segment lost 4 bases and the V segment lost 4 bases, leaving 8 bases of the junction unmatched. Germline CDR1 SGHNT, CDR2 YYREEE (reference sequence). Here the CDR3 reads CASSLGTRSSDTQYF. As DNA, the CDR3 is TGTGCCAGCAGCCTAGGGACTAGGAGTTCAGATACGCAGTATTTT. The entire variable domain, with the rest obtained from reference TRBV5-4 and TRBJ2-3, is as follows: ETGVTQSPTHLIKTRGQQVTLRCSSQSGHNTVSWYQQALGQGPQFIFQYYREEENGRGNFPPRFSGLQFPNYSSELNVNALELDDSALYLCASSLGTRSSDTQYFGPGTRLTVL.

V is TRBV4-1 and J is TRBJ2-1, with a tentative D call TRBD1 (5 bases). The CDR3 has 14 amino acids. The V end was cut by 0 bases, the J end by 9 bases, with 12 bases between. Per the germline V gene, CDR1 is MGHRA and CDR2 is YSYEKL. The CDR3 is CASSQEGAFFEQFF. CDR3 nucleotides: TGCGCCAGCAGCCAAGAAGGGGCCTTTTTTGAGCAGTTCTTC.

The J gene is TRBJ2-7, the V gene TRBV4-2, with 10 bases lining up with TRBD2. The CDR3 totals 15 residues. V trimming: 0 bases; J trimming: 6 bases; junction bases outside the gene matches: 5. Germline CDR1 LGHNA, CDR2 YNFKEQ. As DNA, the CDR3 is TGTGCCAGCAGCCAAGATCTACTAGCGGGACGCGAGCAGTACTTC. Translating it yields CASSQDLLAGREQYF.

The rearrangement joins TRBV5-1 to TRBJ2-1, with D perhaps TRBD2 (6 bases). Germline V gene sequence: CDR1 SGHRS, CDR2 YFSETQ. The CDR3 loop spans 17 amino acids. The V end was cut by 0 bases, the J end by 8 bases, with 21 bases between. CDR3 in amino acids: CASSLARAGLIGDEQFF. For the CDR3, the DNA is TGCGCCAGCAGCTTGGCGCGGGCGGGACTGATTGGAGATGAGCAGTTCTTC.

The table lists this clone with a few counts. The V call is TRBV5-8, the J call TRBJ2-1; the match to TRBD2 covers 8 bases. The CDR3 contains 15 residues. V lost 2 bases and J lost 6; bases outside the gene matches: 7. The germline V gene encodes CDR1 SGHTS and CDR2 YDEGEE. Here the CDR3 reads CASSFDIGTSNEQFF. The CDR3, as DNA: TGTGCCAGCAGCTTCGATATAGGGACTAGCAATGAGCAGTTCTTC.